Below are 19 T cell receptor beta chains sequenced from a single sample in a study of CD8 T cells in ankylosing spondylitis. One entry per CDR3 protein results from TCRdb running MiXCR on the 5' RACE reads. The sample has under 150,000 distinct CDR3 sequences; about an eighth are singletons. Sequencing input: blood, either unsorted or a sorted T cell fraction (not recorded which). The receptors derive from a female donor with ankylosing spondylitis or in good health (not recorded which).

This clonotype has at least ten counts. This chain links TRBV3-1 with TRBJ2-1; TRBD2 matches at 16 bases. Unmatched junction bases numbered 11, after V lost 8 bases and J lost 7 bases. This CDR3 contains 17 residues. From germline, CDR1 is LGHDT and CDR2 YNNKEL (reference sequence). CDR3 nucleotide sequence: TGTGCCAGCTGCGACGGGACTAGCGGGAGGGCCCTGAATGAGCAGTTCTTC. Translated, it gives CASCDGTSGRALNEQFF.

This clonotype showed up many times. This chain's CDR3 is CASKEISYNEQFF. The CDR3 DNA reads TGCGCCAGCAAGGAAATTTCCTACAATGAGCAGTTCTTC. V gene TRBV5-1 combines with J gene TRBJ2-1; D remains unclear. The CDR3 is made up of 13 amino acids. Trimming removed 6 bases from V and 1 base from J, with 8 bases in between. The germline V gene encodes CDR1 SGHRS and CDR2 YFSETQ.

The chain employs TRBV20-1 and TRBJ2-3; 12 bases are shared with TRBD2. After removal of 3 bases from V and 0 bases from J, the junction contained 4 bases not matched to a gene. There are 16 residues in the CDR3. Per germline, CDR1 DFQATT and CDR2 SNEGSKA (reference sequence). For the CDR3, the DNA is TGCAGTGCTAGCGTCCTAGCGGGAGGGAGCACAGATACGCAGTATTTT. Encoded protein: CSASVLAGGSTDTQYF.

This clonotype occurred a few times. The rearrangement links TRBV7-6 to TRBJ2-2; 7 bases align to TRBD1. This CDR3 region has 15 residues. Losses at the gene ends were 1 base for V and 4 bases for J; bases not matched to a gene: 3. The V gene's germline CDR1 is SGHVS and CDR2 FNYEAQ. The CDR3 reads CASSLGQGGTGELFF. The CDR3 DNA sequence: TGTGCCAGCAGCTTAGGACAGGGTGGCACCGGGGAGCTGTTTTTT.

This clonotype was picked up many times. The chain joins TRBV29-1 to TRBJ1-1, with a weak D call TRBD1 (6 bases). This CDR3 is 14 amino acids long. Trimming removed 1 base from V and 3 bases from J, with 12 bases in between. Looked up from germline, CDR1 is SQVTM and CDR2 is ANQGSEA. The CDR3 loop reads CSVEVQRQDTEAFF. In DNA, the CDR3 is TGCAGCGTTGAAGTTCAGCGACAGGACACTGAAGCTTTCTTT. The whole variable domain, remainder taken from reference TRBV29-1 and TRBJ1-1, is SAVISQKPSRDICQRGTSLTIQCQVDSQVTMMFWYRQQPGQSLTLIATANQGSEATYESGFVIDKFPISRPNLTFSTLTVSNMSPEDSSIYLCSVEVQRQDTEAFFGQGTRLTVV.

This clonotype has more than one count but fewer than ten. This chain connects TRBV7-6 to TRBJ2-2, with TRBD2 matching 8 bases. Germline V gene data show CDR1 as SGHVS and CDR2 as FNYEAQ. V lost 1 base and J lost 6; bases outside the gene matches: 7. The length of the CDR3 is 16 residues. CDR3 in amino acids: CASSLGSGRFSGELFF. The CDR3 DNA follows: TGTGCCAGCAGCTTAGGGAGCGGGAGATTCTCCGGGGAGCTGTTTTTT.

This clonotype has ten or more counts. The chain is built from TRBV7-9 and TRBJ2-7; TRBD2 matches at 7 bases. CDR3 length: 14 amino acids. Per germline, CDR1 SEHNR and CDR2 FQNEAQ (reference sequence). Unmatched junction bases numbered 5, after V lost 6 bases and J lost 0 bases. CDR3 DNA sequence: TGTGCCAGCAGAGCGGGAACTTACTCCTACGAGCAGTACTTC. Protein product: CASRAGTYSYEQYF.

This clonotype came up many times. The rearrangement links TRBV7-9 to TRBJ1-2; 9 bases agree with TRBD1. After removal of 5 bases from V and 7 bases from J, the junction contained 17 bases not matched to a gene. CDR1 and CDR2 (germline): SEHNR, FQNEAQ (reference sequence). CDR3 length: 17 amino acids. The CDR3 reads CASSKPRAGQGGSGYTF. CDR3 coding DNA: TGTGCCAGCAGCAAACCCCGAGCGGGACAGGGTGGTTCTGGCTACACCTTC.

This clonotype came up a few times. The V call is TRBV3-1, the J call TRBJ1-1; unclear D gene. CDR1 LGHDT and CDR2 YNNKEL come from the germline V gene (reference sequence). The CDR3 consists of 14 residues. With 4 bases removed from V and 3 bases from J, the gap between germline ends came to 12 bases. CDR3: CASSLFWGDTEAFF. CDR3 nucleotide sequence: TGTGCCAGCAGCCTGTTTTGGGGAGACACTGAAGCTTTCTTT.

In its sample, this clonotype was seen many times. This chain uses TRBV5-1 with TRBJ2-1; 8 nucleotides agree with TRBD2. CDR3 length: 17 amino acids. V lost 3 bases and J lost 4; bases outside the gene matches: 12. Germline CDR1 and CDR2: SGHRS and YFSETQ. CDR3 amino acids: CASSSNQKREWYNEQFF. In nucleotides, the CDR3 is TGCGCCAGCAGCTCAAACCAAAAGCGGGAGTGGTACAATGAGCAGTTCTTC.

This clonotype came up many times. The genes are TRBV28 and TRBJ1-2; TRBD1 matches 8 bases. Germline CDR1 MDHEN, CDR2 SYDVKM. The CDR3 spans 13 residues. V shed 5 bases, J shed 6 bases, and the junction held 5 bases outside the gene matches. CDR3 residues: CASSGTGGDGYTF. DNA for the CDR3: TGTGCCAGCAGTGGGACAGGCGGAGATGGCTACACCTTC.

V gene TRBV28 combines with J gene TRBJ2-3; tentatively, D is TRBD1 (6 bases). The V and J ends lost 5 bases and 5 bases respectively, with 17 bases between them. The length of the CDR3 is 15 residues. Germline V CDR1 and CDR2: MDHEN, SYDVKM. The CDR3 is CASSDRQELIDTQYF. DNA of the CDR3: TGTGCCAGCAGTGATAGACAGGAGTTGATAGATACGCAGTATTTT.

This clonotype was seen at least ten times. The chain combines TRBV5-1 with TRBJ2-3; D is possibly TRBD2 (6 bases). Germline V gene lookup returns CDR1 SGHRS and CDR2 YFSETQ. The CDR3 covers 18 residues. V was trimmed by 1 base and J by 2 bases, leaving 20 bases between them. CDR3 protein: CASSLWPAGQVLTDTQYF. In DNA form, the CDR3 reads TGCGCCAGCAGCTTGTGGCCAGCGGGCCAGGTCCTCACAGATACGCAGTATTTT.

The table lists this clonotype with many counts. J is TRBJ2-1 and V is TRBV27; 10 bases fit TRBD2. The CDR3 spans 16 residues. Germline values: CDR1 MNHEY, CDR2 SMNVEV (reference sequence). Unmatched junction bases numbered 5, after V lost 6 bases and J lost 0 bases. CDR3 sequence (DNA): TGTGCCAGCAGCAGCGGGGGGGCCCTCTCCTACAATGAGCAGTTCTTC. Its protein product is CASSSGGALSYNEQFF.

This clonotype has at least ten counts. The chain couples TRBV19 to TRBJ1-2, with TRBD1 identical over 7 bases. CDR1 is LNHDA, CDR2 SQIVND, per germline (reference sequence). Trimming removed 5 bases from V and 8 bases from J; junction bases left unmatched: 8. This CDR3 has 13 amino acids. The CDR3 DNA is TGTGCCAGTAGTCGGCGACAGGGAGGCGGCTACACCTTC. Translation gives CASSRRQGGGYTF.

Ten or more counts support this clonotype. V and J are TRBV5-1 and TRBJ1-1, with unresolved D. The ends were cut back, 3 bases at V and 1 base at J, with 4 bases in the middle. Germline loops: CDR1 SGHRS, CDR2 YFSETQ. This CDR3 comprises 12 residues. CDR3 sequence (DNA): TGCGCCAGCAGCTCCCAGAACACTGAAGCTTTCTTT. Amino acids: CASSSQNTEAFF.

This clonotype was detected ten times or more. The chain is built from TRBV5-1 and TRBJ1-1; D is perhaps TRBD1 (5 bases). The CDR3 runs to 13 residues. Germline CDR1 SGHRS, CDR2 YFSETQ. Trimming left V 2 bases short and J 3 bases short, with 8 bases between. The CDR3 region has the DNA TGCGCCAGCAGCTTCCTGACAGACACTGAAGCTTTCTTT. This encodes CASSFLTDTEAFF. The full variable domain, its missing parts supplied by reference TRBV5-1 and TRBJ1-1, is KAGVTQTPRYLIKTRGQQVTLSCSPISGHRSVSWYQQTPGQGLQFLFEYFSETQRNKGNFPGRFSGRQFSNSRSEMNVSTLELGDSALYLCASSFLTDTEAFFGQGTRLTVV.

This clonotype was seen ten or more times. The rearrangement links TRBV28 to TRBJ1-2; D might be TRBD1 (5 bases). The CDR3 spans 12 residues. Germline V gene lookup returns CDR1 MDHEN and CDR2 SYDVKM. The V gene lost 5 bases and the J gene lost 8 bases, with 12 bases spanning the gap. The CDR3 DNA reads TGTGCCAGCAGTCCAAGACAGCTGGGCTACACCTTC. This gives the protein CASSPRQLGYTF.

In this sample, this clonotype turned up many times. CDR3 residues: CASSLRTSSDTQYF. CDR3 sequence (DNA): TGTGCCAGCAGCTTGAGGACCAGCTCAGATACGCAGTATTTT. V gene TRBV5-6 combines with J gene TRBJ2-3, with D uncertain. The CDR3 contains 14 residues. Germline CDR1 is SGHDT and CDR2 is YYEEEE. V was clipped by 1 base and J by 4 bases, with 10 bases between them.